This record covers a single TCR beta chain. This clonotype showed up many times. Its antigen specificity is not known. Base qualities are not at hand, and no much larger clone is one base apart. Libraries were built with 5' RACE. For sequencing, an Illumina HiSeq 2000 was employed. Template switching added a universal primer binding site, and the final cDNA carried a unique molecular identifier that allowed TCR cDNA molecules to be counted accurately. First-strand cDNA for TCR alpha and beta chains was synthesized from specific primers in the conserved constant-segment region. To control for contamination, every cDNA library was double barcoded, receiving both a SMART-Mk sample barcode and Illumina barcodes. Two successive PCR steps introduced TruSeq adapter sequences along with Illumina sample barcodes. The TCR alpha and beta cDNA libraries were sequenced on the Illumina HiSeq platform using custom primers. Turning to the authors' computational methods: MiGEC processed the raw reads to extract unique molecular identifiers, while MiXCR was used to determine the CDR3 positions. For each individual, recombination models were inferred using an EM algorithm with the repgenHMM and IGoR tools. The tcR package in R was used for shared clonotype analysis, with sharing normalized by the product of cloneset sizes. To study raw recombination without the effects of thymic and clonal selection, out-of-frame nonproductive sequences were analyzed. TCRdb reran the public reads through fastp at Q25 and MiXCR, keeping productive beta chains. All rows with the same CDR3 protein become a single entry with the most common DNA and genes. The V and J calls and clone size come from TCRdb's table, not from the authors' own analysis. This sample is represented by 310,000 or so distinct CDR3 sequences; about 8.3% of them were singletons. The ten largest clonotypes hold over 2% of the sample.

This sample is part of a study of identical twins (TCRdb year 2016). Study-level background: To test whether fetal clonotypes persist, the study used deep sequencing on TCR alpha and beta repertoires from monozygotic twins, unrelated adults of various ages, and cord blood. Replicate twin experiments were performed at different times using different library preparation protocols to rule out contamination. Results and caveats for the whole study, not just this receptor: Out-of-frame TCR alpha sequences shared between twins showed an excess of low generation-probability sequences compared with coincidental sharing between unrelated individuals. Because the same donors could not be followed over many years, the conclusions depended on cross-sectional statistical analysis. Recombination models systematically underestimated out-of-frame TCR alpha sharing in monozygotic twins but agreed with sharing between unrelated individuals. Zero-insertion analyses could be partly confounded by invariant T cells such as MAIT and iNKT, although diverse VJ usage argued against such confounding for most clonotypes. Abundant cord blood beta clonotypes carried fewer insertions; young adult naive repertoires showed a weaker similar trend, while memory repertoires showed none. The excess sharing between twins in beta out-of-frame sequences was weaker because fewer shared sequences reduced the signal-to-noise ratio.

Trimmed from V: 2 bases; trimmed from J: 4 bases; junction bases lacking a gene match: 5. Inclusive of the bounding cysteine and phenylalanine, the CDR3 is 15 residues long. Of all the DNA, just the CDR3 is kept, 45 bases in frame from base 1. For CDR1 and CDR2, the germline V gene lists MDHEN and SYDVKM. All donors were healthy Caucasians. The twin cohort comprised three pairs of female monozygotic twins, all aged about 18 to 30 years. Using Miltenyi CD45RO+ enrichment and human naive T-cell isolation kits, memory (CD45RO+) and naive T cells were isolated from PBMC. The sample also formed part of further work on yellow fever vaccine responses in identical twins. The second source states: According to the authors, the vaccine-induced T cell response in identical twins seemed to be partly convergent and partly specific to each individual. Focusing on identical twins, the study followed the T cell clones that responded to the vaccine, and did so with precision.

Here the chain combines TRBV28 and TRBJ2-3; the central 8 bases match TRBD2. Sequenced: memory (CD45RO+) T cells sorted from blood. The label giving this sample's cell subset or site can be read as: CD45RO+ enriched T cells. The clonotype was recovered from a young woman in good health. The CDR3 is CASSLRGGYADTQYF. DNA sequence: TGTGCCAGCAGTTTACGCGGGGGGTATGCAGATACGCAGTATTTT.